This T cell receptor beta chain was obtained from a study of control samples from healthy donors and cancer patients. Per germline, CDR1 SGHDT and CDR2 YYEEEE. Trimming left V 1 base short and J 4 bases short, with 6 bases between. This CDR3 region has 13 residues. Sequencing was performed with immunoSEQ multiplex PCR; in TCRdb, only in-frame clones are kept and a portion is missing. The sample holds nearly 200,000 clones, approximately 91% seen once. The chain links TRBV5-6 to TRBJ2-1, with unresolved D. Material for sequencing was blood. The clonotype was recovered from a man aged 25 to 40 in good health. This CDR3 is CASSLSGYNEQFF. DNA of the CDR3: TGTGCCAGCAGCTTGAGTGGGTACAATGAGCAGTTCTTC.